This T cell receptor beta chain was found in a study of blood T cell repertoires in COVID-19. Method: immunoSEQ multiplex PCR; TCRdb's copy keeps in-frame clones and lacks some. This table has 90,000 or so clones, 75% to 90% appearing once. CDR3 length: 15 residues. J was trimmed by 4 bases and V by 5 bases; bases with no gene match: 2. Germline assignment: CDR1 LNHDA and CDR2 SQIVND (reference sequence). Specimen: peripheral blood. The source is a man aged 55 to 69 with acute or convalescent COVID-19. The chain links TRBV19 to TRBJ2-5; 15 bases line up with TRBD2. The CDR3 reads CASSLGLAGGETQYF. The CDR3 DNA is TGTGCCAGTAGTCTGGGACTAGCGGGAGGAGAGACCCAGTACTTC.